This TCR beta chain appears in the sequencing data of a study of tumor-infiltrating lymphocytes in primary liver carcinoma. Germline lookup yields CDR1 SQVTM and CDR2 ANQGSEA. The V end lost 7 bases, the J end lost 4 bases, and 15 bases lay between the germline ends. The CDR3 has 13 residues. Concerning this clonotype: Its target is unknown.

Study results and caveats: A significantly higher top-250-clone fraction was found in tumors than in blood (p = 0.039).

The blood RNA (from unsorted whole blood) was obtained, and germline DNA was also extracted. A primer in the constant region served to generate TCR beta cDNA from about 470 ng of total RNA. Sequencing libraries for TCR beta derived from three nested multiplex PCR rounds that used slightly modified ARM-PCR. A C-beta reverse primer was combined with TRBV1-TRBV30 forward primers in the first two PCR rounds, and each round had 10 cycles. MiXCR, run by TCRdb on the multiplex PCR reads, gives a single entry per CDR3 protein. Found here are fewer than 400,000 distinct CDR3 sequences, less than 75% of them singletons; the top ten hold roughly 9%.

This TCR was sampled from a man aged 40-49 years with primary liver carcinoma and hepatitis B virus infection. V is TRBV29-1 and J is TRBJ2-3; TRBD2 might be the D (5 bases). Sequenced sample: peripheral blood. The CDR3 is CSAPGSWPDTQYF. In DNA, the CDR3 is TGCAGCGCCCCGGGAAGTTGGCCAGATACGCAGTATTTT.